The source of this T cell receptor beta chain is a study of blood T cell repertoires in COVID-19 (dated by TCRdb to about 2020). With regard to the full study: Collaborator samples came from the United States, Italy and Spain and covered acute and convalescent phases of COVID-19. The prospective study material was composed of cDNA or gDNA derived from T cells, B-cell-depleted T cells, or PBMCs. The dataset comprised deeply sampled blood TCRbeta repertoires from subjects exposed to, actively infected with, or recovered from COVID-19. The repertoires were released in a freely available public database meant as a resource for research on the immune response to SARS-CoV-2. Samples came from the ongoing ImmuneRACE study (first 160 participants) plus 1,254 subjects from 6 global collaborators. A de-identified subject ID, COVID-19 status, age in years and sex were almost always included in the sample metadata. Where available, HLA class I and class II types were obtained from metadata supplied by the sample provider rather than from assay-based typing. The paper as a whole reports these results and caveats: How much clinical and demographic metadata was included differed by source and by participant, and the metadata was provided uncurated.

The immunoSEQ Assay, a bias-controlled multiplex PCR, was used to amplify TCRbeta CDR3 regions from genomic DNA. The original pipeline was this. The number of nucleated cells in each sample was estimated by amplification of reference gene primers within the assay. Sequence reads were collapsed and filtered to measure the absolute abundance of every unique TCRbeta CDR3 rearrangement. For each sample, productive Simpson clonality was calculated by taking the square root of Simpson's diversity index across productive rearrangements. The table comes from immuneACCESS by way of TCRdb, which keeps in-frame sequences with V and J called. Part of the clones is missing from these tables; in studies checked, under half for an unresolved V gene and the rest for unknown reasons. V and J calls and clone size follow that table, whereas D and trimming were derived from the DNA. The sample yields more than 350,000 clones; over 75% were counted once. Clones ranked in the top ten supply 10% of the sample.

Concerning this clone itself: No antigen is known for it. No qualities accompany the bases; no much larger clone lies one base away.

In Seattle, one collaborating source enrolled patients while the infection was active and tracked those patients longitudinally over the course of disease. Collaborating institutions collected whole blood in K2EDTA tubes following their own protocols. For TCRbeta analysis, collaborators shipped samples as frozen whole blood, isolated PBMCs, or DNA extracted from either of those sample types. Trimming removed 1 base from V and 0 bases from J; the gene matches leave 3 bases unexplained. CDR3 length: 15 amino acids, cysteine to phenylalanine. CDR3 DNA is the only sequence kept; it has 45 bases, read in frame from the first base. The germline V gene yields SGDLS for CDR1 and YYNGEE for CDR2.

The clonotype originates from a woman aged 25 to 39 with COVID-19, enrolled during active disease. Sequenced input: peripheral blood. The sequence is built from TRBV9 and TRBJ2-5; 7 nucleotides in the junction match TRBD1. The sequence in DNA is TGTGCCAGCAGCGTATACAGGGGATACCAAGAGACCCAGTACTTC. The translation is CASSVYRGYQETQYF.